The clone carrying this T cell receptor beta chain has more than one count but fewer than ten. Germline V CDR1 and CDR2: SGHTA, FQGNSA. V gave up 3 bases and J gave up 2 bases, with 8 bases separating them. There are 14 residues in the CDR3. TCRdb independently ran MiXCR on the RT-PCR reads; one entry per CDR3 protein. The table lists about 680,000 distinct CDR3 sequences, 11% to 15% of them singletons, with 3.6% in the top ten. The sequencing input was memory CD4+ T cells from blood. This chain joins TRBV7-2 and TRBJ1-5, with D possibly matching TRBD1 (5 bases). The origin of this receptor is a female donor in good health, serving as a healthy control. The CDR3 sequence: CASSFRGGNQPQHF. CDR3 in DNA: TGTGCCAGCAGCTTTCGGGGGGGCAATCAGCCCCAGCATTTT.